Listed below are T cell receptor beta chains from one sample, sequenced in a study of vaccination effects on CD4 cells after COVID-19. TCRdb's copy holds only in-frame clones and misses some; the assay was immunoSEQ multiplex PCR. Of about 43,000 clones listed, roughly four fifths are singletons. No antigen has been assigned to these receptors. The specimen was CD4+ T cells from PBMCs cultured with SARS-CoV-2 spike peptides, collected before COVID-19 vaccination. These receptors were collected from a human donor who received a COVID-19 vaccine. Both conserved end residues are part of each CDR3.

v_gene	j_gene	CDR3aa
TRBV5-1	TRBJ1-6	CASSGDDNSPLHF
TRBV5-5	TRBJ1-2	CASSLTRTANYGYTF
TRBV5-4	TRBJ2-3	CASSLGTNGGDTDTQYF
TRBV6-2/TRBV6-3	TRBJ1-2	CASSYSRTGVEGYTF
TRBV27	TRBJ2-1	CASSLRSGGLGSEQFF
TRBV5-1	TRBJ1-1	CASSRGTGEETEAFF
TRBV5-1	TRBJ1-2	CASSSPLLNYGYTF
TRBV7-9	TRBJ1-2	CASSLGSSYGYTF
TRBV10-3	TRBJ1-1	CAISPGQGLGTEAFF
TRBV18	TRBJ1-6	CASSPLDNSPLHF
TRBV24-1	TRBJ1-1	CAAGQGSKAFF
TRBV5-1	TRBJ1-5	CASSLESSNQPQHF
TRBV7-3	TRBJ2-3	CASSLTGLTTDTQYF
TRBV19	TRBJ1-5	CASSTSRGTSNQPQHF
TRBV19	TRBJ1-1	CASEKVGRARTEAFF
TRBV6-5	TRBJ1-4	CASSYSGSNEKLFF
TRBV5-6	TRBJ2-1	CASSPAAQIYNEQFF
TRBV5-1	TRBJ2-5	CASSLSRGTQETQYF
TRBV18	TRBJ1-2	CASSPPFGTGSGYTF
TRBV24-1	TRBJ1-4	CATGGSTDSGKLFF
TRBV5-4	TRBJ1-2	CASSYRDRGRGYTF
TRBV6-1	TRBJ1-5	CASSEFRGLSQPQHF
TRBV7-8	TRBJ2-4	CASSLAYRVLAKNIQYF
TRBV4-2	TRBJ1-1	CASSQDLVGGPFNTEAFF
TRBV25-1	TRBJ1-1	CASSDLLMNTEAFF
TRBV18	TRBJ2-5	CASSPARTGQETQYF
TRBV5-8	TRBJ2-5	CASSFDRQETQYF
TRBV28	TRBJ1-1	CASSFRGRGGTEAFF
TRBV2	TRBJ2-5	CASSVGVETQYF
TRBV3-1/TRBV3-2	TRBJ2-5	CASSQVVWGSSGGASLMKETQYF
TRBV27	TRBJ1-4	CASSPGTVSNEKLFF
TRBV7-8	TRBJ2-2	CASSLSSYAHTGELFF
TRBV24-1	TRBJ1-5	CATTLTGGTQPQHF
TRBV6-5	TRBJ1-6	CASSRLGQGVSPLHF
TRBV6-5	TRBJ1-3	CASRYRGSGNTIYF
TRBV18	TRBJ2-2	CASSPGQGDTGELFF
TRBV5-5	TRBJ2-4	CASSLLAHKNIQYF
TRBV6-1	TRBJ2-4	CASSVSGGFVGTKNIQYF
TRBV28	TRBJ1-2	CASSFGTGALYGYTF
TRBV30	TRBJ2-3	CAWSVSVDTQYF
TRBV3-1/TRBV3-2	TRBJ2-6	CASSQWQGQSGANVLTF
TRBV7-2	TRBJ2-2	CASSLVFAGGPAGELFF
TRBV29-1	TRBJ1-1	CSVDQPIGAFF
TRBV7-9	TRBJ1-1	CASSLGGGRKTEAFF
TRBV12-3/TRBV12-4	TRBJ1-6	CASSLDSEAPLHF
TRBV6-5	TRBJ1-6	CASQAGEYGSPLHF
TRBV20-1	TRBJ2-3	CSASQAADTQYF
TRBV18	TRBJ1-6	CASNRGAGSSYNSPLHF
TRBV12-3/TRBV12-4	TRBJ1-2	CASGQGFGYGYTF
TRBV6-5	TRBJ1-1	CASSYSRQGAEAFF
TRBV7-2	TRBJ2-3	CASSLAGAGADTQYF
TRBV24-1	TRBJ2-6	CATSARTGVGANVLTF
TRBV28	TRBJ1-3	CASSPPGGGNTIYF
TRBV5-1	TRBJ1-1	CASSLSLVSSTEAFF